The source of this T cell receptor (beta chain) is a study of blood T cell repertoires in COVID-19. The overall study: The United States, Italy and Spain provided the acute and convalescent COVID-19 samples. T cells, B-cell-depleted T cells, or PBMCs provided the cDNA or gDNA that served as material.

Germline V gene lookup returns CDR1 SGHVS and CDR2 FNYEAQ. Trimming at V came to 5 bases and at J to 4 bases, leaving 5 bases not matched to a gene. The CDR3 is 15 amino acids. How the authors handled the data: It was from reference gene primer amplification that nucleated cell counts were estimated. Profiled with immunoSEQ multiplex PCR; TCRdb holds only in-frame clones, not every one. The D gene and trimming were derived from the DNA, and the V and J assignments and clone size from that table. The data hold 120,000 or so clones, with 90% observed a single time. This sequence was found in a man aged 45-65 years with active COVID-19. The chain is built from TRBV7-6 and TRBJ2-2; 9 nucleotides agree with TRBD2. Sequencing was carried out using peripheral blood. The CDR3 DNA reads as TGTGCCAGCAGCCCCAGCGGGGGGATCACCGGGGAGCTGTTTTTT. This translates into CASSPSGGITGELFF.